Below are 11 T cell receptor beta chains sequenced from a single sample in a study of T cell changes during pregnancy in multiple sclerosis. Method: immunoSEQ multiplex PCR; TCRdb's copy keeps in-frame clones and lacks some. Of about 59,000 clones detected, approximately 90% appear once; the ten largest clones hold about 2.5%. The starting material was peripheral blood, obtained in the third trimester of pregnancy. These receptors were obtained from a female donor in good health, enrolled as a control in a pregnancy study.

This clone was seen more than once but under ten times. This sequence joins TRBV9 and TRBJ1-1; 9 bases are a match to TRBD1. The V gene's germline CDR1 is SGDLS and CDR2 YYNGEE. Trimming took 3 bases from V and 8 from J; bases not matched to a gene: 11. This CDR3 region has 15 residues. The CDR3 DNA sequence: TGTGCCAGCAGCGCGACGGGACAGGGAACGGGCGAAGCTTTCTTT. As protein: CASSATGQGTGEAFF.

This sequence joins TRBV6-4 and TRBJ1-6; D might be TRBD1 (6 bases). Looked up from germline, CDR1 is MRHNA and CDR2 is SNTAGT. The V end lost 6 bases, the J end lost 0 bases, and 15 bases lay between the germline ends. The CDR3 consists of 17 residues. This CDR3 is CASRARQASSYNSPLHF. The CDR3, as DNA: TGTGCCAGCAGGGCGAGACAGGCAAGCTCCTATAATTCACCCCTCCACTTT.

The rearrangement uses TRBV7-6 and TRBJ2-7; D possibly corresponds to TRBD2 (6 bases). The CDR3 extends over 14 amino acids. V was cut by 5 bases and J by 1 base, with 12 bases left in between. CDR1 and CDR2 (germline): SGHVS, FNYEAQ. CDR3 sequence (DNA): TGTGCCAGCAGCCGCCCCGGAGGGTCCTACGAGCAGTACTTC. Translated: CASSRPGGSYEQYF.

This clone has only one observation. The chain recombines TRBV5-6 with TRBJ2-3; D might be TRBD2 (6 bases). Trimming removed 4 bases from V and 0 bases from J, with 15 bases in between. This CDR3 is 16 amino acids long. Germline assignment: CDR1 SGHDT and CDR2 YYEEEE. The chain's CDR3 is CASSLWDSGSTDTQYF. Here the CDR3 DNA reads TGTGCCAGCAGCCTCTGGGATAGCGGTAGCACAGATACGCAGTATTTT.

This chain links TRBV23-1 with TRBJ1-1; D ambiguous. TRBV23-1 is an open reading frame whose function is uncertain. The CDR3 is 16 amino acids. With 2 bases removed from V and 3 bases from J, the gap between germline ends came to 16 bases. The CDR3 here is CASSQGLPDADTEAFF. CDR3 nucleotides: TGCGCCAGCAGTCAAGGACTCCCCGACGCTGACACTGAAGCTTTCTTT.

The chain joins TRBV4-2 to TRBJ1-2; D uncertain. V shed 2 bases and J shed 2 bases, with 12 bases lying between them. Germline V CDR1 and CDR2: LGHNA, YNFKEQ. This CDR3 has 15 amino acids. CDR3 protein: CASSQRPPGNYGYTF. The DNA for the CDR3 is TGTGCCAGCAGCCAAAGACCGCCGGGAAACTATGGCTACACCTTC.

The gene calls are TRBV27 and TRBJ1-1, with D uncertain. The CDR3 spans 13 residues. The ends were cut back, 3 bases at V and 8 bases at J, with 13 bases in the middle. The germline CDR1 and CDR2 sequences are MNHEY and SMNVEV (reference sequence). For the CDR3, the DNA is TGTGCCAGCAGTTTGACTCGGGGTCTAGAAGCTTTCTTT. Amino acid sequence: CASSLTRGLEAFF.

This chain uses TRBV6-1 with TRBJ2-2, with D tentatively TRBD2 (6 bases). Trimming stripped 6 bases from V and 4 bases from J, with 15 bases between. This CDR3 contains 15 residues. Germline-derived CDR1 and CDR2 are MNHNS and SASEGT. Here the CDR3 reads CASRVRLVSTGELFF. The CDR3 bases are TGTGCCAGCAGGGTTAGACTAGTGTCCACCGGGGAGCTGTTTTTT.

This chain uses TRBV30 with TRBJ2-3; perhaps TRBD1 as D (6 bases). CDR1 GTSNPN and CDR2 SVGIG come from the germline V gene (reference sequence). Between the trimmed V and J ends, which lost 5 bases and 1 base, there was a span of 7 bases. The CDR3 has 12 residues. CDR3 DNA: TGTGCCTGGGAGGGGGGCACAGATACGCAGTATTTT. This translates into CAWEGGTDTQYF. The complete variable domain, with remaining parts taken from reference TRBV30 and TRBJ2-3, reads SQTIHQWPATLVQPVGSPLSLECTVEGTSNPNLYWYRQAAGRGLQLLFYSVGIGQISSEVPQNLSASRPQDRQFILSSKKLLLSDSGFYLCAWEGGTDTQYFGPGTRLTVL.

This sequence joins TRBV30 and TRBJ2-1, with D possibly matching TRBD2 (5 bases). V was pared by 7 bases and J by 7 bases, with 17 bases between. The length of the CDR3 is 13 residues. CDR1 is GTSNPN and CDR2 is SVGIG in the germline V gene (reference sequence). The CDR3 spells CASTRRGGNEQFF. DNA of the CDR3: TGTGCCTCCACCCGACGAGGCGGGAATGAGCAGTTCTTC. The full variable domain, with the rest looked up from reference TRBV30 and TRBJ2-1, is SQTIHQWPATLVQPVGSPLSLECTVEGTSNPNLYWYRQAAGRGLQLLFYSVGIGQISSEVPQNLSASRPQDRQFILSSKKLLLSDSGFYLCASTRRGGNEQFFGPGTRLTVL.

This clone was observed a single time. The genes are TRBV6-1 and TRBJ1-1, with unresolved D. V shed 8 bases and J shed 3 bases, with 4 bases lying between them. Germline CDR1 MNHNS, CDR2 SASEGT. The CDR3 extends over 10 amino acids. The CDR3 protein is CASPDTEAFF. The CDR3 DNA sequence: TGTGCCAGCCCAGACACTGAAGCTTTCTTT.